The source of this TCR beta chain is a study of memory CD4+ T cells and cytomegalovirus serostatus. Study-wide findings and caveats: About 40% of the roughly 160 known CMV-associated TCRbeta sequences appeared in CD4+ memory.

Germline V gene lookup returns CDR1 MRHNA and CDR2 SNTAGT. CDR3 length equals 13 residues. The ends were cut back, 3 bases at V and 11 bases at J, with 16 bases in the middle. The sort gate was single viable CD3+CD4+CD8-CD45RO+ cells for memory CD4+ T cells. Clones were sequenced by immunoSEQ multiplex PCR, and TCRdb holds only the in-frame ones, with some missing. The sample consists of tens of thousands of clones, around 70% of them appearing once. Concerning this clone itself: Its cognate antigen is unknown.

The sequence derives from an adult in good health and CMV-seropositive. The chain links TRBV6-4 to TRBJ1-1; D unresolved. The sample taken for sequencing was memory CD4+ T cells from blood. CDR3 DNA sequence: TGTGCCAGCAGTGATCCATCCGTATCGCTGGCTTTCTTT. Translation: CASSDPSVSLAFF.